This TCR beta chain was sequenced for a study of radiation and T cells in renal cell carcinoma. Profiling relied on immunoSEQ multiplex PCR, and the TCRdb table lists in-frame clones only, not all of them. The table includes roughly 120,000 clones, approximately 75% detected once. As for time point: blood 2 weeks post-SBRT. The treatment: 15 Gy SBRT to primary tumor, nephrectomy 4 weeks later. The patient's renal cell carcinoma had clear cell pathology. Findings and caveats of the study: Without pretreatment biopsies, baseline tumor clonotype presence was undetermined.

The germline gives CDR1 SEHNR, CDR2 FQNEAQ (reference sequence). The V gene lost 9 bases and the J gene lost 0 bases, with 14 bases spanning the gap. The CDR3 runs to 14 residues. Details on this clone: Its antigen is unknown.

This sequence was found in a woman aged 60-75 years with renal cell carcinoma. The sample in question was blood, obtained from a patient whose treatment included radiotherapy and nephrectomy. The chain combines TRBV7-9 with TRBJ1-2, with D possibly TRBD1 on 5 matching bases. The CDR3 sequence: CASLRGDTNYGYTF. In DNA form, the CDR3 reads TGTGCCAGTCTCCGGGGCGATACTAACTATGGCTACACCTTC.